This T cell receptor beta chain was identified during a study of shared clonotypes between healthy human individuals. Selected positively for CCR7 and CD45RO-negative, naive CD8 cells excluded terminally differentiated effector memory CD45RA+ cells. Healthy HIV-negative adults without recent acute infections or vaccinations served as donors. Of note for this clone: Antigen specificity is unknown.

Overall study findings and caveats: Expectations were that clonotype sharing among donors would be affected by sequencing depth. When compared with the clonotypes that were shared by all four sorted-subset donors, the non-shared clonotypes turned out to have lower generation probabilities.

Trimming at V came to 0 bases and at J to 6 bases, leaving 4 bases not matched to a gene. Per germline, CDR1 SGDLS and CDR2 YYNGEE. The CDR3 consists of 15 residues. The protocol was immunoSEQ multiplex PCR, while the TCRdb copy is restricted to in-frame clones and leaves out a portion. The sample shows about 800,000 clones, about 97% of them seen only once. The chain employs TRBV9 and TRBJ2-2, with TRBD2 matching 8 bases. The sequence was collected from a man aged 25 to 40 in good health. Input material: naive CD8+ T cells sorted from blood. The chain's CDR3 is CASSVGTSPAGELFF. DNA of the CDR3: TGTGCCAGCAGCGTAGGGACTAGCCCGGCCGGGGAGCTGTTTTTT.